This T cell receptor beta chain originates from a study of CD8 T cells in Susac syndrome. RNA was extracted with the RNeasy kit, and a quantity of roughly 0.5 to 1 ug was reverse transcribed using random hexamers. TCRdb re-analysed the immunoSEQ multiplex PCR reads in MiXCR, keeping a single row per CDR3 protein. The repertoire holds 160,000 or so distinct CDR3 sequences, around 94% seen once, with 0.12% in the top ten. Patients with Susac syndrome fulfilled recently defined diagnostic criteria for definite or probable disease. Bulk CD8+ and CD4+ cells came from magnetic negative isolation; CD8+ TEMRA by FACS. Germline V gives CDR1 SGDLS, CDR2 YYNGEE. Deletions cut 3 bases from V and 3 bases from J, with 16 bases between. CDR3 length: 16 amino acids.

J is TRBJ2-1 and V is TRBV9; D is possibly TRBD2 (6 bases). Sequenced: CD4+ T cells from PBMCs. This TCR was recovered from a human donor with Susac syndrome. The CDR3: CASSEYRDLVYNEQFF. The CDR3 coding sequence is TGTGCCAGCAGCGAATACCGGGACTTGGTCTACAATGAGCAGTTCTTC.